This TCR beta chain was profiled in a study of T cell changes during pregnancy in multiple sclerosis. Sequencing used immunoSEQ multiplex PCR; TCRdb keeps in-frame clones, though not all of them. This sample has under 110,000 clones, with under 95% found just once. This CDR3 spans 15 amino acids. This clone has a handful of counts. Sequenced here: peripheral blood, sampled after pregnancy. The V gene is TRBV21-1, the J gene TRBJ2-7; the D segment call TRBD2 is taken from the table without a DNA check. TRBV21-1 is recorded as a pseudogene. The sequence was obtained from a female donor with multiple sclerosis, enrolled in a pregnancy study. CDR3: CASSKALAGGDEQYF. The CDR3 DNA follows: TGTGCCAGCAGCAAAGCGCTAGCGGGAGGTGACGAGCAGTACTTC.